This T cell receptor (beta chain) was sequenced during a study of early T cells in non-severe SARS-CoV-2 infection. As for the study in general: Bulk RNA taken from unsorted whole blood was sequenced, leaving chains unpaired.

Unique molecular identifiers tagged individual cDNA molecules. Using its own MiXCR run on the 5' RACE reads, TCRdb lists one record per CDR3 protein. In the table there are around 70,000 distinct CDR3 sequences, over 9% of which are singletons. The CDR3 is made up of 17 amino acids. V lost 1 base to trimming and J lost 7 bases; unmatched junction nucleotides: 12. The germline gives CDR1 LGHDT, CDR2 YNNKEL (reference sequence). Sequenced sample: whole blood. This chain connects TRBV3-1 to TRBJ1-1; 10 bases map to TRBD1. The sequence derives from an adult who was a healthcare worker with PCR-confirmed SARS-CoV-2 infection or an uninfected control (not recorded which). In nucleotides, the CDR3 is TGTGCCAGCAGCCAAGTGGGAAGGACAGGGGGGGCCCTTGAAGCTTTCTTT. It specifies CASSQVGRTGGALEAFF.